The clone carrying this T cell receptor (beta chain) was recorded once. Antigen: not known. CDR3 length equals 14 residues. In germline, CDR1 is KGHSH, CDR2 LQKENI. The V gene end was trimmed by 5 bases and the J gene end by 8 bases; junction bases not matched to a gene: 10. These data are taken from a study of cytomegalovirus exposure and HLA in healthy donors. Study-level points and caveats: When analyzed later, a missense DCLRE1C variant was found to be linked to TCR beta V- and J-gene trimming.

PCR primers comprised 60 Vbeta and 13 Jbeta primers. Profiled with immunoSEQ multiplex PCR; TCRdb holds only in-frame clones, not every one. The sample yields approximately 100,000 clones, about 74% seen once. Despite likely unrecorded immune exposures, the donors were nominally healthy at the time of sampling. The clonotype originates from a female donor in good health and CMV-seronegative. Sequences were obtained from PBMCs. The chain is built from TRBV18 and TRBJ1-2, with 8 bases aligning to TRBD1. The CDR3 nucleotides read TGTGCCAGCTCAATGACAGGGGAGGAGGGCGGCTACACCTTC. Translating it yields CASSMTGEEGGYTF.